One sample yielded the 22 T cell receptor beta chains listed below, sequenced in a study of T-cell reconstitution after alpha-beta-depleted transplantation in children. A library of TCRbeta sequences, prepared with unique molecular identifiers, was generated. TCRdb reanalysed the PCR reads using MiXCR and keeps one entry per CDR3 protein. This sample has about 510,000 distinct CDR3 sequences, with 11% found just once. This material consisted of PBMCs, mostly from graft donor cells, taken 180 days after TCRalphabeta/CD19-depleted stem cell transplant. These receptors were collected from a female patient between 2 and 10 years old who had a stem cell transplant for aplastic anemia, so the T cells may come from the graft donor.

The CDR3 region has the DNA TGTGCCACCAGCAGAGCCCTGGGCGAGCAGTTCTTC. As protein: CATSRALGEQFF. The chain has TRBV15 and TRBJ2-1; D is unclear. Germline CDR1 and CDR2: LNHNV and YYDKDF (reference sequence). CDR3 size: 12 residues. Trimming removed 1 base from V and 10 bases from J, with 8 bases in between.

This clonotype was detected many times. This may be a read error, as it is one base from a much larger clone. The J gene is TRBJ2-1, the V gene TRBV7-9; D not certain. This CDR3 is 11 amino acids long. The germline gives CDR1 SEHNR, CDR2 FQNEAQ (reference sequence). Written as DNA, the CDR3 is TGTGCCAGCAGCTCCAACAATGAGCAGTTCTTC. This translates into CASSSNNEQFF.

This clonotype was counted many times. The CDR3 coding sequence is TGTGCCAGCAGTTTACAGACGAACACCGGGGAGCTGTTTTTT. It is translated as CASSLQTNTGELFF. The rearrangement links TRBV12-3 or TRBV12-4 to TRBJ2-2; D ambiguous. V was clipped by 2 bases and J by 0 bases, with 4 bases between them. The CDR3 covers 14 residues.

This clonotype was observed a handful of times. The chain couples TRBV20-1 to TRBJ2-7, with D tentatively TRBD2 (5 bases). The ends were cut back, 2 bases at V and 10 bases at J, with 12 bases in the middle. Germline V gives CDR1 DFQATT, CDR2 SNEGSKA (reference sequence). The CDR3 sequence is 11 residues long. The CDR3 bases are TGCAGTGCTAGACGGGCAGCGGAACAGTACTTC. Translated, it gives CSARRAAEQYF.

The chain links TRBV4-1 to TRBJ2-7; 7 nucleotides align to TRBD1. The V gene's germline CDR1 is MGHRA and CDR2 YSYEKL. The junction had 15 bases not matched to a gene; V was cut back by 4 bases and J by 3 bases. The CDR3 length is 17 residues. CDR3 loop: CASSRFLVFRDSYEQYF. The CDR3 DNA sequence: TGCGCCAGCAGCCGATTCCTAGTTTTCCGGGACAGCTACGAGCAGTACTTC.

This clonotype was recorded a few times. The CDR3 spells CASAPSGKIGEQFF. DNA for the CDR3: TGTGCCAGCGCCCCTAGCGGGAAGATAGGTGAGCAGTTCTTC. V is TRBV6-1 and J is TRBJ2-1; 9 bases map to TRBD2. V was pared by 8 bases and J by 9 bases, with 11 bases of the junction left unmatched. CDR3 length: 14 amino acids. Germline CDR1 is MNHNS and CDR2 is SASEGT.

This chain links TRBV6-5 with TRBJ2-2; the D gene is possibly TRBD1 (5 bases). V lost 3 bases, J lost 6 bases, and 8 bases lay in between. The germline V gene encodes CDR1 MNHEY and CDR2 SVGAGI. The CDR3 totals 13 residues. Here the CDR3 DNA reads TGTGCCAGCAGTTATTGGGGCGCCGGGGAGCTGTTTTTT. Its translation is CASSYWGAGELFF.

This clonotype showed up just a few times. This chain joins TRBV10-3 and TRBJ2-2; 8 bases line up with TRBD1. The CDR3 loop spans 14 amino acids. Germline loops: CDR1 ENHRY, CDR2 SYGVKD. V lost 11 bases and J lost 4; bases outside the gene matches: 9. CDR3 coding DNA: TGTGCCGTACGACAGGGGCGCTTCACCGGGGAGCTGTTTTTT. Protein sequence: CAVRQGRFTGELFF.

There are a few counts of this clonotype. CDR3 sequence reads: CASSGSTAMFDKNIQYF. CDR3 nucleotides: TGTGCCAGCAGTGGTTCAACGGCCATGTTTGACAAAAACATTCAGTACTTC. The J gene is TRBJ2-4, the V gene TRBV6-1; D unclear. V was shortened by 4 bases and J by 3 bases, with 19 bases between the two germline ends. The germline gives CDR1 MNHNS, CDR2 SASEGT. The CDR3 has 17 residues.

V is TRBV7-9 and J is TRBJ2-3; the D gene is possibly TRBD1 (5 bases). Trimming pared 8 bases from V and 0 bases from J, leaving 9 bases between. The CDR3 covers 13 residues. Germline V CDR1 and CDR2: SEHNR, FQNEAQ (reference sequence). The CDR3 here is CASATDSTDTQYF. In DNA form, the CDR3 reads TGTGCCAGCGCGACAGATAGCACAGATACGCAGTATTTT.

The table lists this clonotype with a few counts. This chain uses TRBV20-1 with TRBJ2-5; D uncertain. There are 13 residues in the CDR3. Trimming cost V 4 bases and J 1 base, with 10 bases left between them. Per germline, CDR1 DFQATT and CDR2 SNEGSKA (reference sequence). CDR3 protein: CSAISRFQETQYF. The DNA for the CDR3 is TGCAGTGCTATTTCGAGGTTCCAAGAGACCCAGTACTTC.

This chain uses TRBV6-2 or TRBV6-3 with TRBJ2-7, with D possibly matching TRBD1 (6 bases). Trimming cost V 4 bases and J 2 bases, with 15 bases left between them. The CDR3 covers 15 residues. Looked up from germline, CDR1 is MNHEY and CDR2 is SVGEGT. Here the CDR3 reads CASSLFGQQPYEQYV. CDR3 DNA sequence: TGTGCCAGCAGTTTGTTTGGACAGCAACCCTACGAGCAGTACGTC.

This rearrangement joins TRBV28 to TRBJ2-3, with 9 bases lining up with TRBD2. The CDR3 is made up of 19 amino acids. V dropped 6 bases and J dropped 1; count of bases not matched to a gene: 17. Per germline, CDR1 MDHEN and CDR2 SYDVKM. The CDR3 bases are TGTGCCAGCAGATCAGGCGGGACAGTAGCGGGAGACGGCACAGATACGCAGTATTTT. Its translation is CASRSGGTVAGDGTDTQYF.

This clonotype was seen many times. The chain joins TRBV5-1 to TRBJ2-1; 12 nucleotides match TRBD2. Trimming cost V 5 bases and J 0 bases; bases outside gene matches: 3. The CDR3 covers 16 residues. Germline CDR1 SGHRS, CDR2 YFSETQ. This chain's CDR3 is CASRMTSGSSYNEQFF. Here the CDR3 DNA reads TGCGCCAGCAGGATGACTAGCGGGAGCTCCTACAATGAGCAGTTCTTC.

The chain couples TRBV12-3 or TRBV12-4 to TRBJ2-1; D is possibly TRBD1 (6 bases). V shed 4 bases and J shed 9 bases, with 13 bases lying between them. The CDR3 contains 13 residues. The CDR3 loop reads CASSSGQLGEQFF. DNA of the CDR3: TGTGCCAGCAGTTCCGGACAGCTCGGTGAGCAGTTCTTC.

This clonotype was observed at least ten times. The J gene is TRBJ1-5, the V gene TRBV27; the D is unclear. From germline, CDR1 is MNHEY and CDR2 SMNVEV (reference sequence). With 2 bases removed from V and 0 bases from J, the gap between germline ends came to 8 bases. CDR3 length: 15 amino acids. The CDR3 sequence is CASSLAGYSNQPQHF. CDR3 in DNA: TGTGCCAGCAGTTTAGCGGGTTATAGCAATCAGCCCCAGCATTTT.

The V gene is TRBV11-2, the J gene TRBJ2-7, with D perhaps TRBD1 (5 bases). Per the germline V gene, CDR1 is SGHAT and CDR2 is FQNNGV. The CDR3 sequence is 13 residues long. V was shortened by 6 bases and J by 3 bases, with 12 bases between the two germline ends. The CDR3: CASRSQEFYEQYF. CDR3 coding DNA: TGTGCCAGCAGATCACAGGAGTTCTACGAGCAGTACTTC.

This clonotype was observed at least ten times. V and J are TRBV5-1 and TRBJ2-1; TRBD2 is a possible D gene (5 bases). The CDR3 loop spans 16 amino acids. V lost 4 bases, J lost 5 bases, and 19 bases lay in between. CDR1 is SGHRS, CDR2 YFSETQ, per germline. The CDR3 nucleotides read TGCGCCAGCAGCAGGGTCGTGGGAGCGAGGCACAATGAGCAGTTCTTC. Amino acids: CASSRVVGARHNEQFF.

The V gene is TRBV7-2, the J gene TRBJ2-7, with a tentative D call TRBD1 (5 bases). The ends were cut back, 1 base at V and 6 bases at J, with 16 bases in the middle. The CDR3 extends over 15 amino acids. CDR1 is SGHTA, CDR2 FQGNSA, per germline. In DNA, the CDR3 is TGTGCCAGCAGCTTAGAGACTGGGGCTTTGGGCGAGCAGTACTTC. It yields the protein CASSLETGALGEQYF.

This clonotype was seen repeatedly, ten times or more. The genes are TRBV4-3 and TRBJ2-5; D gene uncertain. The CDR3 sequence is 17 residues long. V was clipped by 1 base and J by 2 bases, with 17 bases between them. CDR1 LGHNA and CDR2 YSLEER come from the germline V gene. The CDR3 region has the DNA TGCGCCAGCAGCCAAGGAAAGGGTCTCGCGGTACAAGAGACCCAGTACTTC. This encodes CASSQGKGLAVQETQYF.

There are a few counts of this clonotype. This chain connects TRBV4-3 to TRBJ2-7; the D call may be TRBD1 or TRBD2 (5 bases each). The germline V and J ends were trimmed by 4 bases and 3 bases, with 19 bases remaining between them. The CDR3 is 16 amino acids. CDR1 and CDR2 (germline): LGHNA, YSLEER. CDR3 amino acids: CASSPNWDRILYEQYF. The CDR3 nucleotides read TGCGCCAGCAGCCCGAACTGGGACCGGATCCTCTACGAGCAGTACTTC.

In its sample, this clonotype was seen a few times. J is TRBJ2-5 and V is TRBV4-1; 12 nucleotides agree with TRBD2. This CDR3 spans 16 amino acids. Trimming took 0 bases from V and 3 from J; bases not matched to a gene: 2. Germline CDR1 MGHRA, CDR2 YSYEKL. CDR3 amino acids: CASSQDSSGREETQYF. The CDR3 bases are TGCGCCAGCAGCCAAGACTCTAGCGGGAGGGAAGAGACCCAGTACTTC.